This T cell receptor (beta chain) was sequenced for a study of T cells in Graves' hyperthyroidism and ophthalmopathy. Findings and caveats of the study: Most clonotypes expanded in thyroid above 0.001 were likewise present in blood. A median around 6.4 months before onset, the model predicted ophthalmopathy.

This CDR3 spans 14 amino acids. Germline V gives CDR1 DFQATT, CDR2 SNEGSKA (reference sequence). V lost 4 bases to trimming and J lost 12 bases, with 24 bases between them. Orbital computed tomography and thyroid ultrasound, together with serum TRAb and thyroxine and clinical symptoms, were used for diagnoses. This clonotype has at least ten counts. No antigen is known for it. RNA transcripts provided the source from which TCR beta CDR3 regions were amplified. First-round RT-PCR with HTBI primers amplified the TCR CDR3 region. In TCRdb, the multiplex PCR reads were re-called with MiXCR into one record per CDR3 protein. The sample yields about 570,000 distinct CDR3 sequences, more than 45% seen once.

This clonotype was obtained from an adult woman with Graves' disease, either hyperthyroidism or ophthalmopathy (not recorded which). Sequencing was done on a sample of peripheral blood or thyroid tissue (not recorded which). The V and J genes are TRBV20-1 and TRBJ1-1; a weak D match, TRBD1 (5 bases). DNA of the CDR3: TGCAGTGCTATTGCGATCCGGGACGGATATTTCACTTTCTTT. Translating it yields CSAIAIRDGYFTFF.